This record looks at one TCR beta chain sequence and its context. The entry originates in a study of blood T cell repertoires in COVID-19. Whole-study context: Spain, Italy and the United States supplied samples that represented acute and convalescent COVID-19. Sources were T cells, B-cell-depleted T cells, or PBMCs; the material itself was cDNA or gDNA.

The CDR3 runs to 14 residues. Germline assignment: CDR1 GTSNPN and CDR2 SVGIG (reference sequence). Trimming cost V 0 bases and J 3 bases, with 11 bases left between them. Recruited during active infection, patients (from Seattle) were subsequently followed longitudinally. The method was immunoSEQ multiplex PCR; TCRdb's version includes in-frame clones alone and lacks a portion of them. The repertoire includes 45,000 to 60,000 clones, 80% to 85% of them detected once, and around 9.6% sits in the top ten. This sequence originates from a man at least 80 years old with COVID-19, enrolled during active disease. The chain has TRBV30 and TRBJ1-1, with D perhaps matching TRBD1 (6 bases). The sequenced sample was peripheral blood. The chain's CDR3 is CAWSVTGWDTEAFF. Written as DNA, the CDR3 is TGTGCCTGGAGTGTGACAGGTTGGGACACTGAAGCTTTCTTT.